The rows below give T cell receptor beta chains drawn from one sample of a study of T cells in Graves' hyperthyroidism and ophthalmopathy. TCRdb itself ran the multiplex PCR reads through MiXCR, one entry per CDR3 protein. The sample carries around 350,000 distinct CDR3 sequences, roughly 19% recorded once. Sequenced: blood. The source is a woman aged 18-29 years with Graves' hyperthyroidism. Both conserved end residues are part of each CDR3. A D gene is named only where the DNA matches it firmly. The listing skips clone size in some rows; elsewhere it reads once, few, many or a size class.

V,length,J,D,size,DNA,CDR3
TRBV7-3,16,TRBJ2-5,TRBD2,many,TGTGCCAGCAGCCTAAGCCCCCGGGGGGTTCAAGAGACCCAGTACTTC,CASSLSPRGVQETQYF
TRBV10-3,13,TRBJ2-2,TRBD1,-,TGTGCCATCACGGGACAGGGGACCGGGGAGCTGTTTTTT,CAITGQGTGELFF
TRBV6-1,14,TRBJ1-1,-,many,TGTGCCAGCAGTGCCACAGAGAGGAAGGAAAAAGCTTTCTTT,CASSATERKEKAFF
TRBV12-3/TRBV12-4,14,TRBJ1-5,-,many,TGTGCCAGCAGACAAAGTGGTAGCAATCAGCCCCAGCATTTT,CASRQSGSNQPQHF
TRBV28,13,TRBJ1-5,-,many,TGTGCCAGCAGTTTTCGCGCAGCCGGGCCCCAGCATTTT,CASSFRAAGPQHF
TRBV4-1,14,TRBJ1-2,-,many,TGCGCCAGCAGCCACTTGACCGGAACCTGGGGCTACACCTTC,CASSHLTGTWGYTF
TRBV12-3/TRBV12-4,15,TRBJ2-7,-,many,TGTGCCAGCAGTTTAGTGGTGGGGGCCCCGGGGGAGCAGTACTTC,CASSLVVGAPGEQYF
TRBV6-6,19,TRBJ1-1,-,many,TGTGCCAGCCGTTACTATGCTCGATCCGCCGTTTTTATGAACACTGAAGCTTTCTTT,CASRYYARSAVFMNTEAFF
TRBV3-1,15,TRBJ2-5,TRBD1,-,TGTGCCAGCAGGGGGGGACAGGGCCGTCAAGAGACCCAGTACTTC,CASRGGQGRQETQYF
TRBV4-2,15,TRBJ2-7,-,-,TGTGCCAGCAGCCAAGATTTCGGGGTCTTCTACGAGCAGTACTTC,CASSQDFGVFYEQYF
TRBV11-2,14,TRBJ2-2,-,few,TGTGCCAGCAGCTTAGTCGCAAGGACCGGGGAGCTGTTTTTT,CASSLVARTGELFF
TRBV5-5,16,TRBJ2-2,-,-,TGTGCCAGCAGCTTGGGTAGCCCTCGGGACACCGGGGAGCTGTTTTTT,CASSLGSPRDTGELFF
TRBV2,14,TRBJ1-1,TRBD1,many,TGTGCCAGCAGCCTGGACAGGGACAACACTGAAGCTTTCTTT,CASSLDRDNTEAFF
TRBV20-1,12,TRBJ1-2,-,-,TGCAGTGCTGGGAGCGGGGGAGATGGCTACACCTTC,CSAGSGGDGYTF
TRBV24-1,11,TRBJ1-5,-,many,TGTGCCACCAGTGATTTGAAGAATTTGTTCTTT,CATSDLKNLFF
TRBV18,16,TRBJ1-3,-,-,TGTGCCAGCTCACCACCCGGGGGGACCTCTGGAAACACCATATATTTT,CASSPPGGTSGNTIYF
TRBV6-1,15,TRBJ1-5,-,many,TGTGCCAGCAGCCGGGACACCTATAGCAATCAGCCCCAGCATTTT,CASSRDTYSNQPQHF
TRBV18,14,TRBJ1-2,-,many,TGTGCCAGCTCACCACAGAGACGCAGAGATGGCTACACCTTC,CASSPQRRRDGYTF
TRBV11-2,17,TRBJ2-2,-,few,TGTGCCAGCAGCGGGGACACCGCATTACGCAACACCGGGGAGCTGTTTTTT,CASSGDTALRNTGELFF
TRBV6-1,11,TRBJ1-2,-,-,TGTGCCAGCAGCCCCGGGACTGGCTACACCTTC,CASSPGTGYTF
TRBV20-1,15,TRBJ2-7,TRBD2,many,TGCAGTGCTATGTCTCCGGGGGGGCCTATCGGAGTGCAGTACTTC,CSAMSPGGPIGVQYF
TRBV30,14,TRBJ2-2,-,few,TGTGCCTGGAGTGACGGGTTGAACACCGGGGAGCTGTTTTTT,CAWSDGLNTGELFF
TRBV18,13,TRBJ2-7,-,few,TGTGCCAGCTCACTCGCACACCCTTACGAGCAGTACTTC,CASSLAHPYEQYF
TRBV28,14,TRBJ1-1,-,-,TGTGCCAGCAGTTCCCACCACCCGCCACCTGAAGCTTTCTTT,CASSSHHPPPEAFF
TRBV29-1,12,TRBJ1-1,-,many,TGCAGCGTTGAAAGGGTGGGTCGAGAAGCTTTCTTT,CSVERVGREAFF
TRBV6-5,11,TRBJ2-3,-,-,TGTGCCAGCAGTCACACAGATACGCAGTATTTT,CASSHTDTQYF
TRBV30,13,TRBJ1-1,-,many,TGTGCCTGGACCCGTCAGGTTAACACTGAAGCTTTCTTT,CAWTRQVNTEAFF
TRBV7-3,13,TRBJ2-5,-,-,TGTGCCAGCAGCCACCGGGTCCAAGAGACCCAGTACTTC,CASSHRVQETQYF
TRBV7-6,15,TRBJ1-1,-,many,TGTGCCAGCAGCTTAGCGCCGGGCAGGGACGGTGAAGCTTTCTTT,CASSLAPGRDGEAFF
TRBV4-1,17,TRBJ2-5,TRBD2,-,TGCGCCAGCAGCCAAGATCGGGCGGGGGTGAGGCAAGAGACCCAGTACTTC,CASSQDRAGVRQETQYF
TRBV20-1,20,TRBJ1-3,TRBD1,few,TGCAGTGCTAGAGCGTGGGACAGGGAAGTTTTAAAAGGGTCCGGAAACACCATATATTTT,CSARAWDREVLKGSGNTIYF
TRBV10-3,11,TRBJ2-2,-,few,TGTGCCGCGGGGGCGGACGGGGAGCTGTTTTTT,CAAGADGELFF
TRBV12-3/TRBV12-4,11,TRBJ1-1,TRBD1,many,TGTGCCAGCATCGACAGGGGGCCAGCTTTCTTT,CASIDRGPAFF
TRBV29-1,15,TRBJ2-2,TRBD2,many,TGCAGCGTTGAAGTGACTAGCGAGAACACCGGGGAGCTGTTTTTT,CSVEVTSENTGELFF
TRBV25-1,13,TRBJ2-5,-,few,TGTGCCAGCAGAGGGACACCCAAAGAGACCCAGTACTTC,CASRGTPKETQYF
TRBV12-3/TRBV12-4,11,TRBJ2-7,TRBD1,many,TGTGCCAGCAGTTCCAGGGGGCTGAGGTACTTC,CASSSRGLRYF
TRBV24-1,15,TRBJ1-5,TRBD1,many,TGTGCCACCAGTGATCCGACCGACAGGGAACAGCCCCAGCATTTT,CATSDPTDREQPQHF